This record concerns one T cell receptor beta chain sequence. These data originate in a study of blood T cell repertoires in COVID-19. Study overall: Collection of acute and convalescent COVID-19 samples took place in the United States, Italy and Spain.

From germline, CDR1 is MNHNY and CDR2 SVGAGI (reference sequence). CDR3 length: 12 amino acids. V dropped 10 bases and J dropped 1 base, with 10 bases sitting between them. Authors' data handling: The assay estimated nucleated cells by amplifying reference gene primers. Assay used: immunoSEQ multiplex PCR; TCRdb lists only in-frame clones, some missing. That table is the source of V, J and clone size, and D and trimming were worked out from the DNA. The table shows some 56,000 clones, with approximately 81% occurring only once. The sample was peripheral blood. The chain is built from TRBV6-6 and TRBJ1-1; maybe TRBD1 (6 bases). This clonotype was obtained from a woman of 80 years or more with active or convalescent COVID-19. Here the CDR3 DNA reads TGTGCCACTTCACAGGGGAACACTGAAGCTTTCTTT. It codes for CATSQGNTEAFF.